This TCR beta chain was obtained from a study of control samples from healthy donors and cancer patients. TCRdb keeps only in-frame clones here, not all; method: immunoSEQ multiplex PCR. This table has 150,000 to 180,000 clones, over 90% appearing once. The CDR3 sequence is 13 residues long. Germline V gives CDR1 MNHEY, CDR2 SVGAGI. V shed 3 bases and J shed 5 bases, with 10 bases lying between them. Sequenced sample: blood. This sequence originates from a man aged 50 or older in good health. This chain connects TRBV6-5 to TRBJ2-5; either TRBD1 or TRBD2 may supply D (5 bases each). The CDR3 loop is CASSYAGAETQYF. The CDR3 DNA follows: TGTGCCAGCAGTTATGCCGGGGCGGAGACCCAGTACTTC.